This T cell receptor (beta chain) stems from a study of blood T cell repertoires in COVID-19. Looking at the study overall: T cells, B-cell-depleted T cells, or PBMCs provided the cDNA or gDNA that served as material.

Original methodology: Reference gene primer amplification gave nucleated cell count estimates. Produced via immunoSEQ multiplex PCR; TCRdb's table is partial and in-frame only. The DNA was the basis for D and trimming; V, J and clone size are from that table. Here the sample spans over 85,000 clones, 75% to 80% being singletons. Germline V gives CDR1 DFQATT, CDR2 SNEGSKA (reference sequence). V lost 2 bases, J lost 7 bases, and 3 bases lay in between. CDR3 length equals 10 residues. The receptor was isolated from a woman at least 80 years old with active or convalescent COVID-19. The sequenced sample consisted of peripheral blood. The chain recombines TRBV20-1 with TRBJ2-1; D is unresolved. The CDR3 protein is CSARLNEQFF. The CDR3 region has the DNA TGCAGTGCTAGACTAAATGAGCAGTTCTTC.